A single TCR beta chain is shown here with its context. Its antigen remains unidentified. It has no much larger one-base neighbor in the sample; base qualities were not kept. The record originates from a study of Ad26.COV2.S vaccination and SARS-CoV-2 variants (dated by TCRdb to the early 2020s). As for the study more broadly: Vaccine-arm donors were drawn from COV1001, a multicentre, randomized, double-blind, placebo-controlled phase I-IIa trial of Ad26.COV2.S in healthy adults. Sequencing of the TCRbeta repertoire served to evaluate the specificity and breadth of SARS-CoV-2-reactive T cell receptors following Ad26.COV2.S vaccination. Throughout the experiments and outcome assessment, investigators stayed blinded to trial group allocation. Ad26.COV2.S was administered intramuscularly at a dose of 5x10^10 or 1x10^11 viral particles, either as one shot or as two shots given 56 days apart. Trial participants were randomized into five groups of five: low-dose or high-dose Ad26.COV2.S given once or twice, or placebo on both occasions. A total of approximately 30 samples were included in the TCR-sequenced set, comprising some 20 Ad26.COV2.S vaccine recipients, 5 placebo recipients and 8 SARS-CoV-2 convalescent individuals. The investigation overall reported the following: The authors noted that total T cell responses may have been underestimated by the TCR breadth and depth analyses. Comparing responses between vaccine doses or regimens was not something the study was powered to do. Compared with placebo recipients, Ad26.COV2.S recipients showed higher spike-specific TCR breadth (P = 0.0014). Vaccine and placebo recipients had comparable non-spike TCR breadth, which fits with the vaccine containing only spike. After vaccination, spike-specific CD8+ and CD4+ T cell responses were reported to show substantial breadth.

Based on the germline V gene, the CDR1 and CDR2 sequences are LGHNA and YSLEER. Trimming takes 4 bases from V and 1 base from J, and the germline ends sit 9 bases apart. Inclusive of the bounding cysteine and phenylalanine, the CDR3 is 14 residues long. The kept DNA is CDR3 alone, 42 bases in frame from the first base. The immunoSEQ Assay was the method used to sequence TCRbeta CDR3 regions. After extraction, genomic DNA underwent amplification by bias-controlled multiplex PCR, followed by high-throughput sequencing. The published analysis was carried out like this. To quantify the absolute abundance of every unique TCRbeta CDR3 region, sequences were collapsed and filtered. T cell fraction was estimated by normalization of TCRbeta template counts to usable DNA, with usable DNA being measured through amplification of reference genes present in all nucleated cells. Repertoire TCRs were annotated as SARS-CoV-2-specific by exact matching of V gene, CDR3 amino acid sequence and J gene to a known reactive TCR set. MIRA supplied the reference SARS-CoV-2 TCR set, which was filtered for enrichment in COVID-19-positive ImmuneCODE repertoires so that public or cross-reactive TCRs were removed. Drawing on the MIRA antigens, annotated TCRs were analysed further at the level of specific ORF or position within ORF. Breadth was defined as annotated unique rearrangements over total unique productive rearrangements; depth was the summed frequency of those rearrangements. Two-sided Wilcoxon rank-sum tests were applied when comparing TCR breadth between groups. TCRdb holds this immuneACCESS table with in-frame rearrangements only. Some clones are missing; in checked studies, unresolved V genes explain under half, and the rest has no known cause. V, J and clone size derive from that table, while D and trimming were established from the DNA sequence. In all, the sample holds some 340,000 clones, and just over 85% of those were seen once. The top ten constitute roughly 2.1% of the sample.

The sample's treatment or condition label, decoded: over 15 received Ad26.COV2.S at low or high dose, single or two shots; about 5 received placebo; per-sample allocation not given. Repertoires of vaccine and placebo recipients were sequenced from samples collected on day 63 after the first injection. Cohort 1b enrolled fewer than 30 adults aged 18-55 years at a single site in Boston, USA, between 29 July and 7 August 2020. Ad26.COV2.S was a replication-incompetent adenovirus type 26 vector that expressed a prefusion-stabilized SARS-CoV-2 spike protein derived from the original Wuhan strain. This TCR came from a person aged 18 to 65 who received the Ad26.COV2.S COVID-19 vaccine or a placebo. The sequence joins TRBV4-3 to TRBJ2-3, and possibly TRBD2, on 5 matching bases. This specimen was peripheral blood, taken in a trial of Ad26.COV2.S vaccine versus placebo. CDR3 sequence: CASSLTGGTDTQYF. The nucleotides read TGCGCCAGCAGCCTCACCGGGGGCACAGATACGCAGTATTTT.